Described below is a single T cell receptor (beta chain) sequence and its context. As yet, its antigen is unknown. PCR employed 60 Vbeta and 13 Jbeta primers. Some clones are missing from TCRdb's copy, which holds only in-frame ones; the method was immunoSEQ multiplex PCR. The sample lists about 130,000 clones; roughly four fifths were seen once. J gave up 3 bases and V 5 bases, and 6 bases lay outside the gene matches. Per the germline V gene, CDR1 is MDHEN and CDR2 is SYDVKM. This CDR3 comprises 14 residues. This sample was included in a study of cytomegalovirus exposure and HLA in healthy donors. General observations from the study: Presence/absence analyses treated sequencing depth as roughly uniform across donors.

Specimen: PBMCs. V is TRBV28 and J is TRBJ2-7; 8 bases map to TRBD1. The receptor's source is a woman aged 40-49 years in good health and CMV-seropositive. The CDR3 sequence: CASSRTGYGYEQYF. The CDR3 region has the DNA TGTGCCAGCAGTCGGACAGGGTATGGCTACGAGCAGTACTTC.